This T cell receptor beta chain was sequenced for a study of cytomegalovirus exposure and HLA in healthy donors. Broader study findings: In vitro confirmation showed a few CMV-associated chains to be CMV antigen specific. Within an earlier analysis, most TCR beta V segments proved productive either about 90% or about 30% of the time.

A word on this clone: The antigen is unknown.

Primers for the PCR totalled 60 Vbeta and 13 Jbeta. Using immunoSEQ multiplex PCR, the repertoire was profiled, and TCRdb retains in-frame clones only, with some absent. Reported are 200,000 or so clones; the ten largest clones contain approximately 0.74%. This receptor was identified in a boy between 10 and 17 years old in good health and CMV-seronegative. Sequences were obtained from PBMCs.

CDR3 residues: CASSSGTGGRNEQFF. The CDR3 DNA reads as TGCGCCAGCAGTTCCGGGACAGGGGGGAGAAATGAGCAGTTCTTC. The chain uses TRBV5-1 and TRBJ2-1; 11 nucleotides match TRBD1. The germline gives CDR1 SGHRS, CDR2 YFSETQ. V shed 5 bases, J shed 7 bases, and the junction held 8 bases outside the gene matches. The CDR3 length is 15 residues.